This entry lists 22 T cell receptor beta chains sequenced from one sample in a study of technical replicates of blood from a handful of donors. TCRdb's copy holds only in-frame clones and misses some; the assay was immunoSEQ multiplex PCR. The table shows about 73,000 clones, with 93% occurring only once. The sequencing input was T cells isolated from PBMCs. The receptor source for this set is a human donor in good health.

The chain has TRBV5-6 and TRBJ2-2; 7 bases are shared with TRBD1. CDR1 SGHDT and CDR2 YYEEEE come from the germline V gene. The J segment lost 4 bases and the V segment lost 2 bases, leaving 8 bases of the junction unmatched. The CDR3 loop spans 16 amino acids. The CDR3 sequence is CASSLSHQGVTGELFF. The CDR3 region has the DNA TGTGCCAGCAGCTTATCCCACCAGGGGGTCACCGGGGAGCTGTTTTTT.

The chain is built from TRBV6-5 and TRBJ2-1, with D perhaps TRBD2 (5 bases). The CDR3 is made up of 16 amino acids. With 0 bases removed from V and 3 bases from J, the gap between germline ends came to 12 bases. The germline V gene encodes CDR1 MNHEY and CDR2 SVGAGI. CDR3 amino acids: CASSYSRSGNYNEQFF. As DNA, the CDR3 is TGTGCCAGCAGTTACTCACGCTCCGGGAACTACAATGAGCAGTTCTTC.

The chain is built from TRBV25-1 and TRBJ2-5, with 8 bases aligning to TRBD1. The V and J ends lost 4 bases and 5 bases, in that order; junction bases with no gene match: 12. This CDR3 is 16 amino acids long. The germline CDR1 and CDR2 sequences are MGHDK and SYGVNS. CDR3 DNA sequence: TGTGCCAGCAGTGGGGACCGGGACAGGTTATTTGAGACCCAGTACTTC. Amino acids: CASSGDRDRLFETQYF.

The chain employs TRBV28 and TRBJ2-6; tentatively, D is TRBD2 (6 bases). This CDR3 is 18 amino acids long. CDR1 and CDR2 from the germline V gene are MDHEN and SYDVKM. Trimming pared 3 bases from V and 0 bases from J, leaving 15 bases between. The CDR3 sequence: CASSFIWGVGSGANVLTF. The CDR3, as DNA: TGTGCCAGCAGTTTTATTTGGGGGGTGGGCTCTGGGGCCAACGTCCTGACTTTC.

The CDR3 sequence: CASSLKRNYGYTF. The CDR3 DNA is TGTGCCAGCAGTTTAAAGAGAAACTATGGCTACACCTTC. This chain connects TRBV28 to TRBJ1-2; D remains ambiguous. The CDR3 is 13 residues long. V was shortened by 2 bases and J by 2 bases, with 6 bases between the two germline ends. Germline CDR1 and CDR2: MDHEN and SYDVKM.

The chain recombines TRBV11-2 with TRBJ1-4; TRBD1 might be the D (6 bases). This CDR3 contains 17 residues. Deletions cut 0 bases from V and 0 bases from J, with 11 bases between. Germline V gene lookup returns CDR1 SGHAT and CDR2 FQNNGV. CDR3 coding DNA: TGTGCCAGCAGCTTAGACCATTGGACAGCAACTAATGAAAAACTGTTTTTT. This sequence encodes CASSLDHWTATNEKLFF. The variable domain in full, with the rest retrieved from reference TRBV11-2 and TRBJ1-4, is EAGVAQSPRYKIIEKRQSVAFWCNPISGHATLYWYQQILGQGPKLLIQFQNNGVVDDSQLPKDRFSAERLKGVDSTLKIQPAKLEDSAVYLCASSLDHWTATNEKLFFGSGTQLSVL.

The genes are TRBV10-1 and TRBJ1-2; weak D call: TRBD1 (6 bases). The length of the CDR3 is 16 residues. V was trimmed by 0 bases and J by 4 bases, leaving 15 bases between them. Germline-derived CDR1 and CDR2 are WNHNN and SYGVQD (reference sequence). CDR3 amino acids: CASSESNGQIFYGYTF. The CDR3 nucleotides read TGCGCCAGCAGTGAGTCTAACGGACAGATCTTCTATGGCTACACCTTC.

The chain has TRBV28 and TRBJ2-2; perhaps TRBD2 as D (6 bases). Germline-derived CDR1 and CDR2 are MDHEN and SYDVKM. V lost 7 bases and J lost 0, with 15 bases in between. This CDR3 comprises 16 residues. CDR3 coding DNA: TGTGCCAGCATCCCCACCGGGAGATCGAACACCGGGGAGCTGTTTTTT. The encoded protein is CASIPTGRSNTGELFF.

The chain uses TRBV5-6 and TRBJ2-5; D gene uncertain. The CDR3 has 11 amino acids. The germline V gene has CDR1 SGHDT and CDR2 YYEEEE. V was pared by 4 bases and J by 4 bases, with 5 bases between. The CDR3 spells CASSVLETQYF. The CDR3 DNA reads TGTGCCAGCAGCGTCCTAGAGACCCAGTACTTC.

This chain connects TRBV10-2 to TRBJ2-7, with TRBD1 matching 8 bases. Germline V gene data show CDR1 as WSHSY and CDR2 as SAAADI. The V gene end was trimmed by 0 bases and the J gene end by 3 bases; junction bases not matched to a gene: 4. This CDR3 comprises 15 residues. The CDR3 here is CASSESRTGNYEQYF. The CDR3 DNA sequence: TGCGCCAGCAGTGAGTCGAGGACAGGGAACTACGAGCAGTACTTC.

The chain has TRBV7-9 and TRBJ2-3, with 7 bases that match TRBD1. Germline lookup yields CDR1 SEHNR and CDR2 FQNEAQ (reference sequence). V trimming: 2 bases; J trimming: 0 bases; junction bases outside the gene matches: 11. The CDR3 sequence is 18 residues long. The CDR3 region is CASSLWGTDPRSTDTQYF. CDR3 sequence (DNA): TGTGCCAGCAGCTTATGGGGGACAGACCCCCGTAGCACAGATACGCAGTATTTT.

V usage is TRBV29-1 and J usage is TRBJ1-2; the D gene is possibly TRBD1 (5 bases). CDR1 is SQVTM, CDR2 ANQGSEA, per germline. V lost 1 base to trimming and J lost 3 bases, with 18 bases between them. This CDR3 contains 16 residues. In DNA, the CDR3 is TGCAGCGTTGAAGTCTGGCGCAGGGATTTGGACTATGGCTACACCTTC. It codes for CSVEVWRRDLDYGYTF.

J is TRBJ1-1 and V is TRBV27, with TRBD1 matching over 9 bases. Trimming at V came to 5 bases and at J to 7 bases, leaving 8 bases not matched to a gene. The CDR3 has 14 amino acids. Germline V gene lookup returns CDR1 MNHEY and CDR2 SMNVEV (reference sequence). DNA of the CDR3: TGTGCCAGCAGTCCCCGGACGACAGGGGGTGAAGCTTTCTTT. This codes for CASSPRTTGGEAFF.

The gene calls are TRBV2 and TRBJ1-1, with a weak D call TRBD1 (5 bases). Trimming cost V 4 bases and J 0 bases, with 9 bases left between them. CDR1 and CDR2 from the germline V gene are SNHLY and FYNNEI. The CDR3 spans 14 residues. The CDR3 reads CASSVRQLNTEAFF. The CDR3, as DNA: TGTGCCAGCAGTGTCAGACAGTTGAACACTGAAGCTTTCTTT.

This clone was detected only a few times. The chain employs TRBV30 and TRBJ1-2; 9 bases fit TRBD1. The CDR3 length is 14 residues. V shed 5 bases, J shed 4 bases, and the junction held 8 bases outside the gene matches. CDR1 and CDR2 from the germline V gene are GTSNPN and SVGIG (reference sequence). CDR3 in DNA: TGTGCCTGGGGGTGGACAGGGGAGACCTATGGCTACACCTTC. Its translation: CAWGWTGETYGYTF.

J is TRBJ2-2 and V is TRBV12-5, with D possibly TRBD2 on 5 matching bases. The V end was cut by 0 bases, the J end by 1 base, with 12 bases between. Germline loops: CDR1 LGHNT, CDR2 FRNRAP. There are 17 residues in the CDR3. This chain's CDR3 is CASGLVQTGRNTGELFF. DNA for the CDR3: TGTGCTAGTGGTTTGGTACAGACGGGGAGGAACACCGGGGAGCTGTTTTTT.

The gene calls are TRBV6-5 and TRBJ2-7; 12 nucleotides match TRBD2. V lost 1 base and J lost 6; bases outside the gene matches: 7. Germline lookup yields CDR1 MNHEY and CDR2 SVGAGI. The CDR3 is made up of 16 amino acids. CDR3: CASSYFRTSGKSEQYF. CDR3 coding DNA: TGTGCCAGCAGTTACTTTCGGACTAGCGGGAAGAGCGAGCAGTACTTC.

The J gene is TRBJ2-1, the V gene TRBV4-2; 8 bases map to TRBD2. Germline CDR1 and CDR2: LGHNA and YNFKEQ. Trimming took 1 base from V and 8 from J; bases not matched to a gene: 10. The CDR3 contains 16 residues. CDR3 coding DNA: TGTGCCAGCAGCCAAGTTGGCGGGAGGACTAGGGATGAGCAGTTCTTC. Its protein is CASSQVGGRTRDEQFF.

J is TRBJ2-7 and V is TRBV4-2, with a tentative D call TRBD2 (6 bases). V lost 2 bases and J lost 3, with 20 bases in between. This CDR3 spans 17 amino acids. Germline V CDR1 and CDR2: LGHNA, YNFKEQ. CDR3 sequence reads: CASSQPGTGVIVYEQYF. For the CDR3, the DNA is TGTGCCAGCAGCCAACCGGGAACGGGAGTGATAGTCTACGAGCAGTACTTC.

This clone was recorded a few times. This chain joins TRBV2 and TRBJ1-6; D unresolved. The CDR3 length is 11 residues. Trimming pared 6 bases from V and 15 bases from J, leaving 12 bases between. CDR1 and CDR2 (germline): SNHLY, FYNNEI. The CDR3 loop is CASSPGEGLHF. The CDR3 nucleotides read TGTGCCAGCAGCCCTGGGGAGGGCCTCCACTTT.

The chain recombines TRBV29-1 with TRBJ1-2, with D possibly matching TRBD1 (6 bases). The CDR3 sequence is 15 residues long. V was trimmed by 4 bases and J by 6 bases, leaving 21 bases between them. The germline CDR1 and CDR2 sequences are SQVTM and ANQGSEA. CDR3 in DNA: TGCAGCGTTGTAGGTCGAGGACAGCGAGGGAATGGCTACACCTTC. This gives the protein CSVVGRGQRGNGYTF.

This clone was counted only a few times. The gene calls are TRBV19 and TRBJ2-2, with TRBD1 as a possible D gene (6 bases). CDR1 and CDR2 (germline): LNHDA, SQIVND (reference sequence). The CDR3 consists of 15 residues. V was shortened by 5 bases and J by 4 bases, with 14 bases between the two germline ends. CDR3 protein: CASSSADRGTGELFF. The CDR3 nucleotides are TGTGCCAGTAGTTCCGCGGACAGAGGCACCGGGGAGCTGTTTTTT.